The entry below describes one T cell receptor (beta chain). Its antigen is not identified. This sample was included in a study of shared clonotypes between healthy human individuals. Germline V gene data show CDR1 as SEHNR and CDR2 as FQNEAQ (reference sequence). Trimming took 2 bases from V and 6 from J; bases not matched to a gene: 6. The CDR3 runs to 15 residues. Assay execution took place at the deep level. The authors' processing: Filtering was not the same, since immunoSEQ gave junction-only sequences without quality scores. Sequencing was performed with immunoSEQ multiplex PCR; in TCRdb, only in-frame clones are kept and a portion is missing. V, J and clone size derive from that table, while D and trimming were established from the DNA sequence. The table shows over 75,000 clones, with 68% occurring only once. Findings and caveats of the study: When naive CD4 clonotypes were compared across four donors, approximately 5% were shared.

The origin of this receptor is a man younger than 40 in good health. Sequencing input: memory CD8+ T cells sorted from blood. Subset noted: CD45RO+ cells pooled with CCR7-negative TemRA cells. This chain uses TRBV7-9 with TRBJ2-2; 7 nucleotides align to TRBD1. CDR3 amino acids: CASSLWTGRAGELFF. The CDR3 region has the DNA TGTGCCAGCAGCTTATGGACAGGCCGGGCCGGGGAGCTGTTTTTT.